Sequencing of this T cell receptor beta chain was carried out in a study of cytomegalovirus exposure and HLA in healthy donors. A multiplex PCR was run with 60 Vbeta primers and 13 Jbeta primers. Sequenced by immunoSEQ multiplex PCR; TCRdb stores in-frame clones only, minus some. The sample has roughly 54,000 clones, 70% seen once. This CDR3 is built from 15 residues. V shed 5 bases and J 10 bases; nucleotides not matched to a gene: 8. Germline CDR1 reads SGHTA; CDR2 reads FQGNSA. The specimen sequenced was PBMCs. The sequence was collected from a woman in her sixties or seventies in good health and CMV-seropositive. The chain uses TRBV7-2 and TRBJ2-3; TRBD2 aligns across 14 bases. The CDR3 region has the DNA TGTGCCAGCAGCCCGACTAGCGGGGGGGCGGATGCGCAGTATTTT. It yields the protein CASSPTSGGADAQYF.